Listed below are T cell receptor beta chains from one sample, sequenced in a study of identifying expanded T cells in peripheral blood. Libraries were prepared by immunoSEQ multiplex PCR; TCRdb keeps only in-frame clonotypes and omits some of them. The sample consists of about 85,000 clones, about 91% of them appearing once. Sequenced sample: blood. These receptors were collected from a person between 18 and 70 years old in good health. Each CDR3 is given with its conserved first and last residue. D genes are given only for firm matches. Clone size is shown for a subset of rows, as once, few, many or a class of expanded clone.

j_call: TRBJ1-6
clone_size: -
v_call: TRBV13
d_call: -
cdr3_nt: TGTGCCAGCAGCAATGGGAGGTGGAGGTCACCCCTCCACTTT
cdr3_aa: CASSNGRWRSPLHF

j_call: TRBJ2-2
clone_size: -
v_call: TRBV27
d_call: TRBD2
cdr3_nt: TGTGCCAGCAGTTTATACAGCGGGGCGAACACCGGGGAGCTGTTTTTT
cdr3_aa: CASSLYSGANTGELFF

j_call: TRBJ2-5
clone_size: -
v_call: TRBV7-9
d_call: TRBD2
cdr3_nt: TGTGCCAGCAGCCCCCCACTAGCGGGATATGAGACCCAGTACTTC
cdr3_aa: CASSPPLAGYETQYF

j_call: TRBJ1-3
clone_size: -
v_call: TRBV12-5
d_call: TRBD1
cdr3_nt: TGTGCTAGAGCAAACAGGGGACAAGGGGGAGACTCTGGAAACACCATATATTTT
cdr3_aa: CARANRGQGGDSGNTIYF

j_call: TRBJ2-3
clone_size: -
v_call: TRBV29-1
d_call: TRBD2
cdr3_nt: TGCAGCGTTGAAGATCGGGGACTAGCGGAGATCACAGATACGCAGTATTTT
cdr3_aa: CSVEDRGLAEITDTQYF

j_call: TRBJ2-7
clone_size: -
v_call: TRBV6-6
d_call: -
cdr3_nt: TGTGCCAGCACTGGGGGCTACGAGCAGTACTTC
cdr3_aa: CASTGGYEQYF

j_call: TRBJ2-7
clone_size: -
v_call: TRBV30
d_call: TRBD1
cdr3_nt: TGTGCCTGGGGTCGGACAGGGCCTTACGAGCAGTACTTC
cdr3_aa: CAWGRTGPYEQYF

j_call: TRBJ2-7
clone_size: -
v_call: TRBV19
d_call: -
cdr3_nt: TGTGCCAGTAAAGAAGTGGGCCGCATCTACGAGCAGTACTTC
cdr3_aa: CASKEVGRIYEQYF

j_call: TRBJ1-1
clone_size: -
v_call: TRBV10-2
d_call: -
cdr3_nt: TGCGCCAGGAACCCGGGACCCCCAAAGGGAGACACTGAAGCTTTCTTT
cdr3_aa: CARNPGPPKGDTEAFF

j_call: TRBJ1-1
clone_size: -
v_call: TRBV5-4
d_call: -
cdr3_nt: TGTGCCAGCAGCCCTTTTGAGGGGAGACGAACTGAAGCTTTCTTT
cdr3_aa: CASSPFEGRRTEAFF

j_call: TRBJ2-7
clone_size: -
v_call: TRBV6-5
d_call: -
cdr3_nt: TGTGCCAGCAGTTCGGGTGGGGGGGCTGTACTTCGCGAGCAGTACTTC
cdr3_aa: CASSSGGGAVLREQYF

j_call: TRBJ1-3
clone_size: once
v_call: TRBV10-1
d_call: -
cdr3_nt: TGCGCCAGCAGTGATCCGAGCGGAAACACCATATATTTT
cdr3_aa: CASSDPSGNTIYF

j_call: TRBJ1-3
clone_size: -
v_call: TRBV7-2
d_call: -
cdr3_nt: TGTGCCAGCAGCCTTATGGGCAGGGGAGGGATAGACACCATATATTTT
cdr3_aa: CASSLMGRGGIDTIYF

j_call: TRBJ2-5
clone_size: -
v_call: TRBV5-4
d_call: TRBD1
cdr3_nt: TGTGCCAGCAAGGACTCTCCCGGACAGGGACAAGAGACCCAGTACTTC
cdr3_aa: CASKDSPGQGQETQYF

j_call: TRBJ2-7
clone_size: -
v_call: TRBV5-1
d_call: TRBD1
cdr3_nt: TGCGCCAGCAGCCCCGGGACAGGGGCCTACGAGCAGTACTTC
cdr3_aa: CASSPGTGAYEQYF

j_call: TRBJ1-2
clone_size: -
v_call: TRBV19
d_call: TRBD1
cdr3_nt: TGTGCCAGTAGTGCCGACAGGGCCAGATCCTATGGCTACACCTTC
cdr3_aa: CASSADRARSYGYTF

j_call: TRBJ1-1
clone_size: -
v_call: TRBV7-9
d_call: -
cdr3_nt: TGTGCCAGCAGCCAGGGGACTGAAGCTTTCTTT
cdr3_aa: CASSQGTEAFF

j_call: TRBJ2-1
clone_size: -
v_call: TRBV19
d_call: TRBD2
cdr3_nt: TGTGCCAGTAGTATCGGACTAGCGGGAGTAGTTCAGGTGGGCAATGAGCAGTTCTTC
cdr3_aa: CASSIGLAGVVQVGNEQFF

j_call: TRBJ2-3
clone_size: once
v_call: TRBV4-3
d_call: TRBD2
cdr3_nt: TGCGCCAGCAGCCAAGACAGTAGCGGGGGAGCTGGAGATACGCAGTATTTT
cdr3_aa: CASSQDSSGGAGDTQYF

j_call: TRBJ2-1
clone_size: -
v_call: TRBV11-2
d_call: TRBD1
cdr3_nt: TGTGCCAGCAGCTTAGACCCCAGGGGGCGGAACAATGAGCAGTTCTTC
cdr3_aa: CASSLDPRGRNNEQFF

j_call: TRBJ1-3
clone_size: -
v_call: TRBV4-3
d_call: -
cdr3_nt: TGCGCCAGCAGCCAAGCCGTAACTGGAAACACCATATATTTT
cdr3_aa: CASSQAVTGNTIYF

j_call: TRBJ1-2
clone_size: -
v_call: TRBV6-5
d_call: -
cdr3_nt: TGTGCCAGCAGTTACCGACGGGGGGGCTATGGCTACACCTTC
cdr3_aa: CASSYRRGGYGYTF

j_call: TRBJ2-3
clone_size: -
v_call: TRBV30
d_call: TRBD2
cdr3_nt: TGTGCCTGGACTAGCGGGGGGAGCACAGATACGCAGTATTTT
cdr3_aa: CAWTSGGSTDTQYF

j_call: TRBJ2-7
clone_size: -
v_call: TRBV5-6
d_call: -
cdr3_nt: TGTGCCAGCAGCTTGACGGTAATGGGTGGCGAGCAGTACTTC
cdr3_aa: CASSLTVMGGEQYF

j_call: TRBJ1-1
clone_size: -
v_call: TRBV5-5
d_call: -
cdr3_nt: TGTGCCAGCAGCCTACTATTCAGTTCTGAAGCTTTCTTT
cdr3_aa: CASSLLFSSEAFF

j_call: TRBJ2-7
clone_size: -
v_call: TRBV6-9
d_call: TRBD1
cdr3_nt: TGTGCCAGCAGTTTCGGGGAACAGGGGGCTGGGGAGCAGTACTTC
cdr3_aa: CASSFGEQGAGEQYF

j_call: TRBJ2-7
clone_size: -
v_call: TRBV7-2
d_call: TRBD2
cdr3_nt: TGTGCCAGCAGCTTGCGTCCAGCGGGGTCCTACGAGCAGTACTTC
cdr3_aa: CASSLRPAGSYEQYF

j_call: TRBJ2-5
clone_size: -
v_call: TRBV5-6
d_call: -
cdr3_nt: TGTGCCAGCAGCTTGCGGACGGATGGGACCCAGTACTTC
cdr3_aa: CASSLRTDGTQYF

j_call: TRBJ2-7
clone_size: -
v_call: TRBV5-1
d_call: -
cdr3_nt: TGCGCCAGCAGCTTGGACGGGCGAGGGTTGGACGAGCAGTACTTC
cdr3_aa: CASSLDGRGLDEQYF

j_call: TRBJ1-5
clone_size: -
v_call: TRBV5-6
d_call: -
cdr3_nt: TGTGCCAGCAGCTTGGATGGGAGCAATCAGCCCCAGCATTTT
cdr3_aa: CASSLDGSNQPQHF

j_call: TRBJ1-3
clone_size: -
v_call: TRBV5-1
d_call: -
cdr3_nt: TGCGCCAGCAGCTTGGTAGTGGGACTATCTGGAAACACCATATATTTT
cdr3_aa: CASSLVVGLSGNTIYF

j_call: TRBJ1-3
clone_size: -
v_call: TRBV6-5
d_call: -
cdr3_nt: TGTGCCAGCAGTACCTCAGGGATTGGAAACACCATATATTTT
cdr3_aa: CASSTSGIGNTIYF

j_call: TRBJ1-4
clone_size: -
v_call: TRBV18
d_call: -
cdr3_nt: TGTGCCAGCTCACCCGGGCCTCCTGAAAAACTGTTTTTT
cdr3_aa: CASSPGPPEKLFF

j_call: TRBJ1-2
clone_size: once
v_call: TRBV10-3
d_call: -
cdr3_nt: TGTGCCATCAGTGAGTCGATATCGGCTATCTATGGCTACACCTTC
cdr3_aa: CAISESISAIYGYTF

j_call: TRBJ1-1
clone_size: -
v_call: TRBV9
d_call: -
cdr3_nt: TGTGCCAGCAGCGTAGGGCGGGGAGACACTGAAGCTTTCTTT
cdr3_aa: CASSVGRGDTEAFF